The 30 T cell receptor beta chains reported below all come from one sample, sequenced in a study of blood T cell repertoires in COVID-19. Sequenced by immunoSEQ multiplex PCR; TCRdb stores in-frame clones only, minus some. The sample has 95,000 to 120,000 clones; around 86% are singletons. Sequencing was carried out using peripheral blood. Source of these receptors: a woman aged 65 to 85 with acute or convalescent COVID-19.

The chain carries TRBV7-9 and TRBJ1-2; D remains unclear. The ends were cut back, 5 bases at V and 0 bases at J, with 13 bases in the middle. The CDR3 has 15 amino acids. CDR1 is SEHNR and CDR2 is FQNEAQ in the germline V gene (reference sequence). This chain's CDR3 is CASSLLGGANYGYTF. CDR3 DNA: TGTGCCAGCAGCCTCTTGGGAGGTGCTAACTATGGCTACACCTTC.

This rearrangement joins TRBV6-1 to TRBJ1-2, with D possibly TRBD1 on 5 matching bases. V was clipped by 2 bases and J by 2 bases, with 24 bases between them. This CDR3 contains 19 residues. Germline values: CDR1 MNHNS, CDR2 SASEGT. The CDR3 bases are TGTGCCAGCAGTGAATTAAACCGACCTCCCGGGACTGCGAACTATGGCTACACCTTC. As protein: CASSELNRPPGTANYGYTF.

The genes are TRBV28 and TRBJ2-3, with D perhaps matching TRBD2 (5 bases). V was clipped by 5 bases and J by 3 bases, with 15 bases between them. CDR3 size: 15 residues. Germline V gene data show CDR1 as MDHEN and CDR2 as SYDVKM. The CDR3 nucleotides read TGTGCCAGCAGTATACCTTTGGAGGCGACAGATACGCAGTATTTT. It yields the protein CASSIPLEATDTQYF.

The J gene is TRBJ2-7, the V gene TRBV6-6; D is unclear. Trimming removed 0 bases from V and 3 bases from J, with 9 bases in between. Germline V gene sequence: CDR1 MNHNY, CDR2 SVGAGI (reference sequence). CDR3 length equals 14 residues. This CDR3 reads CASSYSAQYYEQYF. CDR3 nucleotides: TGTGCCAGCAGTTACTCGGCACAGTACTACGAGCAGTACTTC.

The chain joins TRBV6-6 to TRBJ2-7, with 14 bases fitting TRBD2. Trimming cost V 6 bases and J 5 bases; bases outside gene matches: 9. Germline lookup yields CDR1 MNHNY and CDR2 SVGAGI (reference sequence). This CDR3 is 16 amino acids long. In DNA form, the CDR3 reads TGTGCCAGCAGCCGCGGACTAGCGGGGGGTTGGGACGAGCAGTACTTC. Its translation is CASSRGLAGGWDEQYF.

The chain uses TRBV7-9 and TRBJ1-6; TRBD1 agrees at 8 bases. Germline V gene lookup returns CDR1 SEHNR and CDR2 FQNEAQ (reference sequence). Germline trimming cut 5 bases from V and 7 bases from J; bases unmatched to any gene: 7. The CDR3 length is 15 residues. The CDR3 reads CASSRGQGGNSPLHF. In DNA, the CDR3 is TGTGCCAGCAGCCGAGGACAGGGAGGAAATTCACCCCTCCACTTT.

The chain has TRBV28 and TRBJ1-2; possible D gene TRBD1, 6 bases. CDR1 and CDR2 from the germline V gene are MDHEN and SYDVKM. This CDR3 contains 14 residues. Trimming took off 5 bases at V and 4 bases at J, with 14 bases between the two ends. This chain's CDR3 is CASSGSRQAYGYTF. The DNA for the CDR3 is TGTGCCAGCAGTGGGAGCCGACAGGCCTATGGCTACACCTTC.

The rearrangement uses TRBV7-2 and TRBJ2-1, with 9 bases that match TRBD1. With V trimmed by 5 bases and J by 6 bases, 8 bases remained unmatched. Germline loops: CDR1 SGHTA, CDR2 FQGNSA. This CDR3 spans 15 amino acids. The CDR3 here is CASSPSPGQGNEQFF. The CDR3, as DNA: TGTGCCAGCAGCCCGTCCCCGGGACAGGGCAATGAGCAGTTCTTC. Combining the CDR3 with reference TRBV7-2 and TRBJ2-1 gives the whole variable domain GAGVSQSPSNKVTEKGKDVELRCDPISGHTALYWYRQSLGQGLEFLIYFQGNSAPDKSGLPSDRFSAERTGGSVSTLTIQRTQQEDSAVYLCASSPSPGQGNEQFFGPGTRLTVL.

This sequence joins TRBV30 and TRBJ1-6; D gene uncertain. V was trimmed by 1 base and J by 1 base, leaving 8 bases between them. The germline V gene has CDR1 GTSNPN and CDR2 SVGIG (reference sequence). The CDR3 consists of 15 residues. DNA for the CDR3: TGTGCCTGGAGTGCGGTCATGTCCTATAATTCACCCCTCCACTTT. Translated: CAWSAVMSYNSPLHF.

CDR3 sequence (DNA): TGTGCCAGCAGCGGGGGACTAGTGGTAGATACGCAGTATTTT. This codes for CASSGGLVVDTQYF. The chain recombines TRBV5-4 with TRBJ2-3, with 8 nucleotides matching TRBD2. The CDR3 is 14 residues long. Germline CDR1 reads SGHNT; CDR2 reads YYREEE (reference sequence). V gave up 4 bases and J gave up 5 bases; unmatched junction bases: 6.

The chain joins TRBV12-3 or TRBV12-4 to TRBJ1-4, with unresolved D. The CDR3 runs to 13 residues. The ends were cut back, 3 bases at V and 8 bases at J, with 10 bases in the middle. The CDR3 reads CASSLKPSEKLFF. For the CDR3, the DNA is TGTGCCAGCAGTTTGAAGCCCTCCGAAAAACTGTTTTTT.

CDR3 protein: CASSRVAGGYNEQFF. The CDR3 DNA reads as TGTGCCAGTAGTCGGGTAGCGGGAGGCTACAATGAGCAGTTCTTC. The gene calls are TRBV19 and TRBJ2-1, with 10 positions matching TRBD2. The CDR3 spans 15 residues. V lost 5 bases to trimming and J lost 3 bases; unmatched junction nucleotides: 4. Germline V gives CDR1 LNHDA, CDR2 SQIVND (reference sequence).

The chain has TRBV28 and TRBJ2-7, with D tentatively TRBD2 (6 bases). V was cut by 7 bases and J by 2 bases, with 12 bases left in between. CDR1 and CDR2 (germline): MDHEN, SYDVKM. This CDR3 is 13 amino acids long. This chain's CDR3 is CASTWGGTYEQYV. In DNA form, the CDR3 reads TGTGCCAGCACCTGGGGAGGCACCTACGAGCAGTACGTC.

The chain employs TRBV11-2 and TRBJ2-7, with D unresolved. Trimming took off 0 bases at V and 1 base at J, with 10 bases between the two ends. Looked up from germline, CDR1 is SGHAT and CDR2 is FQNNGV. CDR3 length: 15 amino acids. The CDR3 DNA is TGTGCCAGCAGCTTAGAAATCACAGTTTCCTACGAGCAGTACTTC. Protein: CASSLEITVSYEQYF.

V gene TRBV5-5 combines with J gene TRBJ2-3; 8 bases are shared with TRBD2. Germline V gene data show CDR1 as SGHKS and CDR2 as YYEKEE (reference sequence). The CDR3 has 16 amino acids. V shed 4 bases and J 1 base; nucleotides not matched to a gene: 8. CDR3 coding DNA: TGTGCCAGCAGCGCGGGGCTCGGGGGGGGCACAGATACGCAGTATTTT. This translates into CASSAGLGGGTDTQYF.

The V and J genes are TRBV12-3 or TRBV12-4 and TRBJ1-1; D remains unclear. CDR3 length: 12 residues. Trimming stripped 6 bases from V and 0 bases from J, with 5 bases between. The DNA for the CDR3 is TGTGCCAGCAGCGAGATGAACACTGAAGCTTTCTTT. It is translated as CASSEMNTEAFF.

This chain connects TRBV7-3 to TRBJ2-3; 8 nucleotides match TRBD2. This CDR3 is 14 amino acids long. The germline CDR1 and CDR2 sequences are SGHTA and FQGTGA. Trimming took 3 bases from V and 8 from J; bases not matched to a gene: 7. In DNA form, the CDR3 reads TGTGCCAGCAGCTTCTCGCTAGCGGGCGGTACGCAGTATTTT. This codes for CASSFSLAGGTQYF.

V is TRBV24-1 and J is TRBJ2-7, with D unresolved. Germline CDR1 is KGHDR and CDR2 is SFDVKD. The CDR3 spans 14 residues. With 7 bases removed from V and 0 bases from J, the gap between germline ends came to 12 bases. The CDR3 coding sequence is TGTGCCACCAGGGTAAAGACTGGCTCCTACGAGCAGTACGTC. Protein sequence: CATRVKTGSYEQYV.

This chain uses TRBV28 with TRBJ2-4, with TRBD1 identical over 8 bases. V was pared by 4 bases and J by 7 bases, with 9 bases of the junction left unmatched. CDR3 length: 15 residues. The germline V gene has CDR1 MDHEN and CDR2 SYDVKM. CDR3 coding DNA: TGTGCCAGCAGTTCAGCGACAGGACAGGGTAACATTCAGTACTTC. This translates into CASSSATGQGNIQYF.

The chain combines TRBV28 with TRBJ1-1; 8 nucleotides match TRBD1. The V gene's germline CDR1 is MDHEN and CDR2 SYDVKM. V was pared by 11 bases and J by 1 base, with 12 bases of the junction left unmatched. The CDR3 runs 15 residues. CDR3 residues: CAGGVRGQANTEAFF. In nucleotides, the CDR3 is TGTGCCGGGGGGGTTAGGGGACAGGCGAACACTGAAGCTTTCTTT. Variable domain in full (rest from reference TRBV28 and TRBJ1-1): DVKVTQSSRYLVKRTGEKVFLECVQDMDHENMFWYRQDPGLGLRLIYFSYDVKMKEKGDIPEGYSVSREKKERFSLILESASTNQTSMYLCAGGVRGQANTEAFFGQGTRLTVV.

The chain combines TRBV3-1 (or the pseudogene TRBV3-2) with TRBJ1-1; weak D call: TRBD1 (5 bases). V dropped 3 bases and J dropped 5 bases, with 16 bases sitting between them. Germline V CDR1 and CDR2: LGHDT, YNNKEL (reference sequence). The CDR3 runs to 15 residues. Written as DNA, the CDR3 is TGTGCCAGCAGCCAGCTGGTCGCAGGGAGGACTGAAGCTTTCTTT. This translates into CASSQLVAGRTEAFF.

The rearrangement joins TRBV6-5 to TRBJ1-6; possibly TRBD1 for D (5 bases). Trimming cost V 7 bases and J 5 bases, with 12 bases left between them. Looked up from germline, CDR1 is MNHEY and CDR2 is SVGAGI. The CDR3 loop spans 14 amino acids. The CDR3 protein is CASTTDSHNSPLHF. CDR3 DNA sequence: TGTGCCAGCACCACCGACAGTCATAATTCACCCCTCCACTTT.

The chain recombines TRBV6-5 with TRBJ1-4, with D unresolved. Looked up from germline, CDR1 is MNHEY and CDR2 is SVGAGI. The CDR3 runs to 15 residues. V was pared by 0 bases and J by 0 bases, with 5 bases between. The CDR3 sequence: CASSYSAPTNEKLFF. CDR3 nucleotides: TGTGCCAGCAGTTACTCGGCACCAACTAATGAAAAACTGTTTTTT.

This chain uses TRBV15 with TRBJ1-2; D not certain. Trimming pared 0 bases from V and 8 bases from J, leaving 19 bases between. Germline assignment: CDR1 LNHNV and CDR2 YYDKDF (reference sequence). This CDR3 is built from 16 residues. The chain's CDR3 is CATSRDRSGLAKGYTF. CDR3 nucleotide sequence: TGTGCCACCAGCAGAGATCGGAGCGGGTTAGCAAAGGGCTACACCTTC.

The genes are TRBV20-1 and TRBJ2-7; weak D call: TRBD2 (6 bases). The CDR3 has 13 amino acids. V gave up 3 bases and J gave up 2 bases, with 11 bases separating them. The germline V gene encodes CDR1 DFQATT and CDR2 SNEGSKA (reference sequence). CDR3 nucleotides: TGCAGTGCTAGTCGACTAGACACCTACGAGCAGTACTTC. It codes for CSASRLDTYEQYF.

The J gene is TRBJ1-4, the V gene TRBV19; D not certain. CDR3 length: 13 amino acids. The germline CDR1 and CDR2 sequences are LNHDA and SQIVND (reference sequence). V lost 6 bases and J lost 0, with 5 bases in between. The CDR3 protein is CASRSATNEKLFF. The CDR3 nucleotides are TGTGCCAGTAGATCAGCAACTAATGAAAAACTGTTTTTT. Complete variable domain (other parts from reference TRBV19 and TRBJ1-4): DGGITQSPKYLFRKEGQNVTLSCEQNLNHDAMYWYRQDPGQGLRLIYYSQIVNDFQKGDIAEGYSVSREKKESFPLTVTSAQKNPTAFYLCASRSATNEKLFFGSGTQLSVL.

This chain connects TRBV5-1 to TRBJ1-2; D not resolved. The V and J ends lost 0 bases and 1 base respectively, with 7 bases between them. Germline V gene lookup returns CDR1 SGHRS and CDR2 YFSETQ. The CDR3 is made up of 14 amino acids. This CDR3 reads CASSLDSINYGYTF. CDR3 DNA sequence: TGCGCCAGCAGCTTGGACAGTATTAACTATGGCTACACCTTC. The full variable domain, rest sourced from reference TRBV5-1 and TRBJ1-2, is KAGVTQTPRYLIKTRGQQVTLSCSPISGHRSVSWYQQTPGQGLQFLFEYFSETQRNKGNFPGRFSGRQFSNSRSEMNVSTLELGDSALYLCASSLDSINYGYTFGSGTRLTVV.

The chain uses TRBV10-3 and TRBJ2-5; D is undetermined. There are 12 residues in the CDR3. Germline V lookup: CDR1 ENHRY, CDR2 SYGVKD. Trimming removed 3 bases from V and 5 bases from J, with 7 bases in between. CDR3 region: CAISDLVETQYF. CDR3 nucleotides: TGTGCCATCAGTGATCTTGTGGAGACCCAGTACTTC.

The chain couples TRBV7-6 to TRBJ1-5; 8 positions match TRBD1. The CDR3 has 17 amino acids. The J segment lost 4 bases and the V segment lost 5 bases, leaving 13 bases of the junction unmatched. Germline CDR1 is SGHVS and CDR2 is FNYEAQ. CDR3 bases: TGTGCCAGCAGCCAAGGGACAGGACCAACTCAAAATCAGCCCCAGCATTTT. It codes for CASSQGTGPTQNQPQHF.

The chain links TRBV5-4 to TRBJ2-3, with 8 bases fitting TRBD1. The J segment lost 2 bases and the V segment lost 4 bases, leaving 6 bases of the junction unmatched. The CDR3 has 15 residues. Germline-derived CDR1 and CDR2 are SGHNT and YYREEE (reference sequence). CDR3 amino acids: CASSRNRGYTDTQYF. In DNA, the CDR3 is TGTGCCAGCAGCCGCAACAGGGGGTACACAGATACGCAGTATTTT.